The rows below give T cell receptor beta chains drawn from one sample of a study of T cells after yellow fever vaccination. Via MiXCR, TCRdb re-called the 5' RACE reads, giving one row per CDR3 protein. Among approximately 120,000 distinct CDR3 sequences, under 8.5% were seen once, and the ten largest hold roughly 2.5%. This specimen was CD4+ T cells sorted from PBMCs, taken 10 to 11 days after the first yellow fever vaccination. All receptors come from a man aged 18 to 30 who received the YFV17D yellow fever vaccine. CDR3s include the opening cysteine and the closing phenylalanine or tryptophan. Each record gives: clone size, J gene, V gene, CDR3 length, D gene, CDR3 protein, CDR3 DNA. D genes are given only for firm matches. Only some rows state a clone size, as once, few, many or a class for expanded clones.

>many|TRBJ2-1|TRBV5-1|14|TRBD1
CASSRGQGADEQFF
TGCGCCAGCAGCCGGGGACAGGGGGCTGATGAGCAGTTCTTC
>NA|TRBJ1-1|TRBV20-1|12|NA
CSAYGQRAEAFF
TGCAGTGCCTACGGACAGCGGGCTGAAGCTTTCTTT
>few|TRBJ1-4|TRBV5-4|15|NA
CASSLFQATNEKLFF
TGTGCCAGCAGCTTATTTCAGGCAACTAATGAAAAACTGTTTTTT
>few|TRBJ2-3|TRBV7-8|17|TRBD2
CASSFRTSGGHTDTQYF
TGTGCCAGCAGCTTTAGGACTAGCGGGGGCCACACAGATACGCAGTATTTT
>many|TRBJ2-5|TRBV12-3/TRBV12-4|14|NA
CASSLLSGQETQYF
TGTGCCAGCAGTTTACTCTCCGGGCAAGAGACCCAGTACTTC
>many|TRBJ1-5|TRBV20-1|13|TRBD1
CSVPTGGNQPQHF
TGCAGTGTCCCGACAGGGGGCAATCAGCCCCAGCATTTT
>many|TRBJ1-1|TRBV7-2|15|NA
CASSSDWEGTTEAFF
TGTGCCAGCAGCTCGGATTGGGAGGGTACCACTGAAGCTTTCTTT
>many|TRBJ2-2|TRBV4-3|18|NA
CASSQGWGAGGNTGELFF
TGCGCCAGCAGCCAAGGTTGGGGGGCCGGCGGCAACACCGGGGAGCTGTTTTTT
>few|TRBJ1-1|TRBV6-5|13|TRBD1
CASSWTGDTEAFF
TGTGCCAGCAGTTGGACAGGGGACACTGAAGCTTTCTTT
>many|TRBJ2-5|TRBV5-1|16|NA
CASSSGSAGGGETQYF
TGCGCCAGCAGCTCCGGATCGGCAGGGGGAGGTGAGACCCAGTACTTC
>NA|TRBJ2-5|TRBV5-1|15|TRBD1
CASSSIGTDQETQYF
TGCGCCAGCAGCTCTATCGGGACAGACCAAGAGACCCAGTACTTC
>many|TRBJ2-2|TRBV4-3|15|NA
CASSRGSVSTGELFF
TGCGCCAGCAGCCGGGGGTCTGTGTCCACCGGGGAGCTGTTTTTT
>NA|TRBJ1-1|TRBV6-5|15|NA
CASSYSFRLNTEAFF
TGTGCCAGCAGTTACTCATTCAGGTTAAACACTGAAGCTTTCTTT
>many|TRBJ1-4|TRBV29-1|15|NA
CSVEDGVATNEKLFF
TGCAGCGTTGAGGACGGGGTCGCAACTAATGAAAAACTGTTTTTT
>many|TRBJ1-1|TRBV12-3/TRBV12-4|13|NA
CASSSTLNTEAFF
TGTGCCAGCAGTTCAACGCTGAACACTGAAGCTTTCTTT
>many|TRBJ2-3|TRBV27|14|NA
CASRLSVSTDTQYF
TGTGCCAGCAGGCTAAGCGTAAGCACAGATACGCAGTATTTT
>many|TRBJ2-2|TRBV5-1|14|NA
CASSAVSTTGELFF
TGCGCCAGCAGCGCCGTTAGTACGACCGGGGAGCTGTTTTTT
>few|TRBJ2-1|TRBV7-2|15|TRBD1
CASSSGTGNYNEQFF
TGTGCCAGCAGCTCCGGGACAGGCAACTACAATGAGCAGTTCTTC
>many|TRBJ2-3|TRBV24-1|16|TRBD2
CATSDLRVAGSDTQYF
TGTGCCACCAGTGATTTGAGGGTAGCGGGGTCAGATACGCAGTATTTT
>NA|TRBJ2-5|TRBV7-2|15|NA
CASSTRTALGETQYF
TGTGCCAGCAGTACTAGGACTGCCCTCGGGGAGACCCAGTACTTC
>many|TRBJ2-3|TRBV3-1|16|NA
CASSPIAWMSTDTQYF
TGTGCCAGCAGCCCGATAGCTTGGATGAGTACAGATACGCAGTATTTT
>many|TRBJ1-1|TRBV29-1|13|NA
CSVSRGTNTEAFF
TGCAGCGTGTCCAGGGGAACGAACACTGAAGCTTTCTTT
>many|TRBJ1-6|TRBV20-1|14|TRBD1
CSARRGDSRSPLHF
TGCAGTGCTCGACGTGGGGACAGTAGGTCACCCCTCCACTTT
>many|TRBJ2-3|TRBV5-6|16|TRBD2
CASRAQASGGIDTQYF
TGTGCCAGCAGAGCGCAGGCTAGCGGGGGTATAGATACGCAGTATTTT
>many|TRBJ2-1|TRBV11-2|16|TRBD2
CASRSVRTSGVNEQFF
TGTGCCAGCAGGTCCGTTAGGACTAGCGGTGTCAATGAGCAGTTCTTC
>many|TRBJ2-3|TRBV27|13|TRBD1
CASRAQGADTQYF
TGTGCCAGCAGGGCACAGGGGGCAGATACGCAGTATTTT
>few|TRBJ2-2|TRBV19|12|NA
CASSTPSGELFF
TGTGCCAGTAGTACACCCAGCGGGGAGCTGTTTTTT
>many|TRBJ1-1|TRBV6-2/TRBV6-3|14|TRBD1
CATQGTARNTEAFF
TGTGCCACCCAAGGGACAGCTAGGAACACTGAAGCTTTCTTT
>many|TRBJ2-3|TRBV7-2|15|TRBD2
CASSLHRGEIDTQYF
TGTGCCAGCAGCTTACATCGGGGGGAAATAGATACGCAGTATTTT